This TCR beta chain was profiled in a study of CD8+ T cells in alopecia areata. A word on this clone: Antigen: not known.

Researchers took lesional scalp punch biopsies and peripheral blood from people who were alopecia areata patients. Once RNA had been extracted, it was reverse transcribed into cDNA to act as the sequencing template. Method: immunoSEQ multiplex PCR; TCRdb's copy keeps in-frame clones and lacks some. The sample records some 170,000 clones, about 70% being singletons. Study-level points and caveats: Normal scalp showed lower clonality than lesional scalp, especially alopecia totalis/universalis.

This clonotype originated in a human donor with alopecia areata. The source was CD8+ T cells sorted from blood, collected at week 0.

The CDR3 region is CASSSLLRGIVTF. CDR3 sequence (DNA): TGTGCCAGCAGTTCCCTTCTTCGGGGGATAGTCACCTTC. V gene TRBV27 combines with J gene TRBJ1-2, with D possibly being TRBD1 (5 bases). Germline values: CDR1 MNHEY, CDR2 SMNVEV (reference sequence). V shed 4 bases and J shed 13 bases, with 19 bases lying between them. The CDR3 extends over 13 amino acids.